Sequencing of this T cell receptor beta chain was carried out in a study of OX40 agonist ivuxolimab in advanced cancers. Study at large: Partial responses, seen in three patients, involved one hepatocellular carcinoma and two cutaneous melanomas. Overall study findings and caveats: At 0.1 to 3.0 mg/kg and by week 6, CD4+ and CD8+ T cells in the blood had expanded clonally.

As to this clone: No antigen is known for it.

The data were produced by immunoSEQ multiplex PCR, yet TCRdb's version contains in-frame clones alone and is incomplete. The table has fewer than 100,000 clones, roughly 93% seen once; the top ten hold roughly 0.32%. The CDR3 is made up of 15 amino acids. Trimming cost V 4 bases and J 3 bases, with 14 bases left between them. The germline V gene has CDR1 SGDLS and CDR2 YYNGEE. Systemic immunosuppression or a history of autoimmune disease excluded patients. The TCR was taken from an adult with an advanced solid tumor such as melanoma, head and neck, liver or kidney cancer. The chain carries TRBV9 and TRBJ1-5, with a tentative D call TRBD1 (6 bases). Source: CD4+ or CD8+ T cells sorted from blood, taken in a trial of the OX40 agonist ivuxolimab. For the CDR3, the DNA is TGTGCCAGCAGCCCGGACAGCCGGCCCAATCAGCCCCAGCATTTT. Translated: CASSPDSRPNQPQHF.